This T cell receptor beta chain comes out of a study of blood T cell repertoires in COVID-19. In the study overall: PBMCs, B-cell-depleted T cells, or T cells were the source of the cDNA or gDNA that made up the material.

V was pared by 5 bases and J by 2 bases, with 15 bases between. Germline CDR1 is KGHSH and CDR2 is LQKENI. This CDR3 comprises 15 residues. The table came from immunoSEQ multiplex PCR; TCRdb's copy has only in-frame clones and leaves some out. The sample contains 280,000 or so clones, approximately 89% of which appear only once. The sample consisted of peripheral blood. The origin of this receptor is a woman between 55 and 75 years old with acute or convalescent COVID-19. The chain couples TRBV18 to TRBJ2-5; D call uncertain. DNA of the CDR3: TGTGCCAGCTCAAAAGCACAGCTTCGGCAAGAGACCCAGTACTTC. The encoded protein is CASSKAQLRQETQYF.